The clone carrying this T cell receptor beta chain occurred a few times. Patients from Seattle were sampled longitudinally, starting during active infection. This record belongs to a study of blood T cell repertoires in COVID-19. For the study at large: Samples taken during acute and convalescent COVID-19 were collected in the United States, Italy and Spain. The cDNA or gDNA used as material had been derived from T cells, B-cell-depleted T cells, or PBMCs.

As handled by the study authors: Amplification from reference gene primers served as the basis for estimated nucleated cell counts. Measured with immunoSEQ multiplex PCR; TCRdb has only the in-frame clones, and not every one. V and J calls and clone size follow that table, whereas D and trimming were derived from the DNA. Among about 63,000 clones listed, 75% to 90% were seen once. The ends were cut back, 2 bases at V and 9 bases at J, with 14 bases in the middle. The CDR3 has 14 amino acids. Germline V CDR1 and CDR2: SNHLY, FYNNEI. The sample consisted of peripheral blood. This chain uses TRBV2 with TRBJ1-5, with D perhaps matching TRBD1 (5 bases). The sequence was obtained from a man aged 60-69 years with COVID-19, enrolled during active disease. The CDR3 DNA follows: TGTGCCAGCAGTGAAACAGGCGGGGACCTGCCCCAGCATTTT. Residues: CASSETGGDLPQHF.